These T cell receptor beta chains were read from a single sample in a study of control samples from healthy donors and cancer patients. Repertoires were generated with immunoSEQ multiplex PCR, while TCRdb's copy carries only in-frame clones and drops some. The sample carries 55,000 to 70,000 clones, 90% recorded once. The specimen was PBMCs. These TCRs come from a man aged 55 to 70 with colorectal cancer. Both conserved end residues are part of each CDR3. A D gene is named only where the DNA matches it firmly. Clone sizes are given selectively: once, few, many, or a class where the clone is expanded.

d_call	v_call	clone_size	j_call	cdr3_nt	cdr3_aa
.	TRBV7-2	.	TRBJ2-7	TGTGCCAGCAGCTTAGGGGCGTCCCCCTACGAGCAGTACTTC	CASSLGASPYEQYF
.	TRBV21-1	.	TRBJ1-4	TGTGCCAGCAGGAACAGACTACGGACTCGCCCCGAGGCTAATGAAAAACTGTTTTTT	CASRNRLRTRPEANEKLFF
TRBD2	TRBV3-1/TRBV3-2	.	TRBJ2-1	TGTGCCAGCAGTCTAGCGGGGGGTTATGAGCAGTTCTTC	CASSLAGGYEQFF
.	TRBV6-2/TRBV6-3	.	TRBJ2-7	TGTGCCAGCAGTTGGGGGAGCCCACTCTACGAGCAGTACTTC	CASSWGSPLYEQYF
.	TRBV9	.	TRBJ2-7	TGTGCCAGCAGCCTTAGTCCGGGGAAACGCGAGCAGTACTTC	CASSLSPGKREQYF
.	TRBV18	.	TRBJ2-1	TGTGCCAGCTCACTCGGGACGGAGCAGTTCTTC	CASSLGTEQFF
.	TRBV6-2/TRBV6-3	.	TRBJ2-1	TGTGCCAGCAGTCGCCGGGACTCTAAGGCCAATGAGCAGTTCTTC	CASSRRDSKANEQFF
TRBD1	TRBV9	.	TRBJ2-7	TGTGCCAGCAGCGTAGACCTTCCGGGACAGGGTAATCCCTACGAGCAGTACTTC	CASSVDLPGQGNPYEQYF
TRBD1	TRBV4-2	.	TRBJ2-2	TGTGCCAGCAGCCAAGAACTCAGGACAGGGGGCACGACCTCGGGGACCGGGGAGCTGTTTTTT	CASSQELRTGGTTSGTGELFF
TRBD1	TRBV7-8	.	TRBJ2-7	TGTGCCAGCAGCCTCCCGCGGGACAGGGGGCTTTCCTACGAGCAGTACTTC	CASSLPRDRGLSYEQYF
.	TRBV7-8	.	TRBJ1-2	TGTGCCAGCAGCTTAGGTTCTTTCACCTATGGCTACACCTTC	CASSLGSFTYGYTF
TRBD1	TRBV5-4	.	TRBJ1-2	TGTGCCAGCAGCTTGGAGCTAGGGACAGGGGAATGGGGCTACACCTTC	CASSLELGTGEWGYTF
.	TRBV10-3	.	TRBJ1-1	TGTGCCATCAGCCCCGCTACGAACACTGAAGCTTTCTTT	CAISPATNTEAFF
TRBD1	TRBV6-6	.	TRBJ1-1	TGTGCCAGCAGTCCTAATACAGGGGGCATTGGGGCTTTCTTT	CASSPNTGGIGAFF
TRBD1	TRBV10-3	few	TRBJ2-5	TGTGCCATCAGGCCGGGACAGGGGTCCGTCGAGACCCAGTACTTC	CAIRPGQGSVETQYF
.	TRBV5-1	.	TRBJ1-2	TGCGCCAGCAGCTTGGAGGGGGAGGGCGGCTACACCTTC	CASSLEGEGGYTF
.	TRBV27	.	TRBJ2-1	TGTGCCAGCAGTTTAGGGGGCTCGGTATACAATGAGCAGTTCTTC	CASSLGGSVYNEQFF
TRBD2	TRBV28	.	TRBJ2-4	TGTGCCAGCAGTTTTCGGATAGCGGGGGCCGGAGGGGTAGCCAAAAACATTCAGTACTTC	CASSFRIAGAGGVAKNIQYF
TRBD2	TRBV9	.	TRBJ2-6	TGTGCCAGCAGCCCAGCGGGGGCTGGGGCCAACGTCCTGACTTTC	CASSPAGAGANVLTF
.	TRBV7-2	.	TRBJ2-5	TGTGCCAGCAGCCCACCGGGGCCGGAAGGCCGGACCCAGTACTTC	CASSPPGPEGRTQYF
.	TRBV6-4	.	TRBJ1-1	TGTGCCAGCAGCCATGACCCGAACACTGAAGCTTTCTTT	CASSHDPNTEAFF
.	TRBV24-1	.	TRBJ2-3	TGTGCCACCAGTGCGGAGTACAGCACAGATACGCAGTATTTT	CATSAEYSTDTQYF
.	TRBV4-2	.	TRBJ1-1	TGTGCCAGCAGCCAAGCTAGGAGCCAGAACACTGAAGCTTTCTTT	CASSQARSQNTEAFF
.	TRBV19	few	TRBJ1-6	TGTGCCAGTAGCTTGTATAATTCACCCCTCCACTTT	CASSLYNSPLHF
TRBD1	TRBV3-1/TRBV3-2	.	TRBJ2-3	TGTGCCAGCAGCCCGACCGGGACAGAGAGCAATACGCAGTATTTT	CASSPTGTESNTQYF
.	TRBV7-4	.	TRBJ1-2	TGTGCCAGCAGCTTAGTTTGGGAATTAGGCTATGGCTACACCTTC	CASSLVWELGYGYTF
.	TRBV29-1	.	TRBJ1-5	TGCAGCGTTGCCAGGTCCTTCGATCAGCCCCAGCATTTT	CSVARSFDQPQHF
TRBD1	TRBV3-1/TRBV3-2	.	TRBJ2-1	TGTGCCAGCACTGGACAGGGGTACAATGAGCAGTTCTTC	CASTGQGYNEQFF
.	TRBV3-1/TRBV3-2	.	TRBJ1-1	TGTGCCAGCAGCCAAGACGGGCGGGGGAACACTGAAGCTTTCTTT	CASSQDGRGNTEAFF
.	TRBV4-1	.	TRBJ2-2	TGCGCCAGCAGCCAAGAACTAGCGAACACCGGGGAGCTGTTTTTT	CASSQELANTGELFF
.	TRBV7-9	.	TRBJ1-1	TGTGCCAGCAGCTCCGTGGGGGGGCACACTGAAGCTTTCTTT	CASSSVGGHTEAFF
TRBD2	TRBV9	.	TRBJ2-2	TGTGCCAGCAGCGTAGTTCCAGCGGGGGGGACCGGGGAGCTGTTTTTT	CASSVVPAGGTGELFF
TRBD1	TRBV19	.	TRBJ1-1	TGTGCCAGTAGAGGGACAGTCATGAACACTGAAGCTTTCTTT	CASRGTVMNTEAFF
TRBD2	TRBV6-2/TRBV6-3	.	TRBJ2-3	TGTGCCAGCAGTTACTTCGCGGGGGGGCCGAGGACAGATACGCAGTATTTT	CASSYFAGGPRTDTQYF
TRBD1	TRBV11-2	.	TRBJ1-1	TGTGCCAGCAGGAATTACAGGGGCAGGGGTAACACTGAAGCTTTCTTT	CASRNYRGRGNTEAFF
.	TRBV29-1	.	TRBJ2-2	TGCAGCGTTAGTGCGACAGACCCGAACACCGGGGAGCTGTTTTTT	CSVSATDPNTGELFF
.	TRBV7-9	.	TRBJ1-1	TGTGCCAGCAGCATAAGCGGGAACACTGAAGCTTTCTTT	CASSISGNTEAFF
.	TRBV16	.	TRBJ2-5	TGTGCCAGCAGCCAATCTGGGGGTAGATGGTCCCAAGACTCCAGAGTGACCCAGTACTTC	CASSQSGGRWSQDSRVTQYF
.	TRBV19	.	TRBJ2-7	TGTGCCAGTAGTTTGGGGGGCTGGCTCTACGAGCAGTACTTC	CASSLGGWLYEQYF
TRBD1	TRBV9	.	TRBJ1-6	TGTGCCAGCAGCGTTAACAGGGGAAAGAATTCACCCCTCCACTTT	CASSVNRGKNSPLHF
TRBD2	TRBV5-6	.	TRBJ2-2	TGTGCCAGCAGCTCAAGACCGGGGACTAGCGCTCTCGGGGAGCTGTTTTTT	CASSSRPGTSALGELFF
.	TRBV9	.	TRBJ2-3	TGTGCCAGCAGCGTGGAGGCCCACATGGGAGATACGCAGTATTTT	CASSVEAHMGDTQYF
TRBD1	TRBV6-4	.	TRBJ2-3	TGTGCCAGCAGTCTCGGACAGGGCAGTGATACGCAGTATTTT	CASSLGQGSDTQYF